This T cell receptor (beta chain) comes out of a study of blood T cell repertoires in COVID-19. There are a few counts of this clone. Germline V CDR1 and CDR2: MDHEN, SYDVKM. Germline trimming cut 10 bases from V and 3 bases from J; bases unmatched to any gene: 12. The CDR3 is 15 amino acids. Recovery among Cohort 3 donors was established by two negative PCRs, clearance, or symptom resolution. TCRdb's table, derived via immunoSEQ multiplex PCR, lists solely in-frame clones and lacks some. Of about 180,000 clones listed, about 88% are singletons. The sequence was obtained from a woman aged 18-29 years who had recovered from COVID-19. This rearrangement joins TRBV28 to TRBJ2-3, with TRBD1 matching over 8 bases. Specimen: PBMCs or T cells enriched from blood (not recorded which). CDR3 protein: CATKGGQGQTDTQYF. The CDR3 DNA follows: TGTGCCACCAAAGGTGGACAGGGCCAAACAGATACGCAGTATTTT.